This paragraph reports one T cell receptor beta chain. The record originates from a study of blood T cell repertoires in COVID-19. At the level of the study: Nucleic acid was either cDNA or gDNA, and it came from T cells, B-cell-depleted T cells, or PBMCs.

Seattle patients were enrolled during active infection and followed longitudinally. As handled by the study authors: How many nucleated cells were present was estimated from reference gene primer amplification. Libraries were prepared by immunoSEQ multiplex PCR; TCRdb keeps only in-frame clonotypes and omits some of them. Clonal size and the V and J genes are those of that table, whereas D and trimming came from the DNA. The data contain some 75,000 clones, approximately 86% of them singletons. Germline loops: CDR1 LNHDA, CDR2 SQIVND (reference sequence). The ends were cut back, 3 bases at V and 7 bases at J, with 18 bases in the middle. The CDR3 has 15 amino acids.

The clonotype comes from a man at least 80 years old with COVID-19, enrolled during active disease. The sequencing sample was made of peripheral blood. V is TRBV19 and J is TRBJ1-2; TRBD1 might be the D (6 bases). CDR3 nucleotide sequence: TGTGCCAGTAGTATTGGGCAGGGGCCAGCGAGTGGCTACACCTTC. Residues: CASSIGQGPASGYTF. The variable domain in full, completed from reference TRBV19 and TRBJ1-2, reads DGGITQSPKYLFRKEGQNVTLSCEQNLNHDAMYWYRQDPGQGLRLIYYSQIVNDFQKGDIAEGYSVSREKKESFPLTVTSAQKNPTAFYLCASSIGQGPASGYTFGSGTRLTVV.